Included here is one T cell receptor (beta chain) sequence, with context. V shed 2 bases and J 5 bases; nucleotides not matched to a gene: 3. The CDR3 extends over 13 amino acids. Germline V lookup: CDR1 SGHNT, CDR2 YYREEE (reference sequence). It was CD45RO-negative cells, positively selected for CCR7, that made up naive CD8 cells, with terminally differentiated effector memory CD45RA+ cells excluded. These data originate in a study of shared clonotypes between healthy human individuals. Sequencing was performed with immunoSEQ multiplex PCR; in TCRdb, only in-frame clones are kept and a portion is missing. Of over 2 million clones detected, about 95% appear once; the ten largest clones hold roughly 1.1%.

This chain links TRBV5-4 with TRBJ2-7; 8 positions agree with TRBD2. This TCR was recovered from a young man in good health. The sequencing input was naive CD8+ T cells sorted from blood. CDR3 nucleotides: TGTGCCAGCAGCTTCGCGGGGGGCCACGAGCAGTACTTC. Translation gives CASSFAGGHEQYF.